This TCR beta chain came from a study of shared clonotypes between healthy human individuals. Findings of the study overall: Memory subsets had estimated richness that was generally smaller than that of naive subsets.

A single count supports this clone. Its antigen is not identified. V lost 3 bases and J 5 bases, leaving 10 bases between the germline ends. This CDR3 has 13 amino acids. Germline CDR1 and CDR2: SGHNT and YENEEA. TCRdb keeps only in-frame clones here, not all; method: immunoSEQ multiplex PCR. The data show approximately 530,000 clones, about 96% seen once. This sequence was found in a woman between 25 and 40 years old in good health. What was sequenced was naive CD4+ T cells sorted from blood. Indicated subset: CD45RA+ positively selected. The J gene is TRBJ2-5, the V gene TRBV11-3; weak D call: TRBD1 (5 bases). The chain's CDR3 is CASSLKGRETQYF. CDR3 DNA: TGTGCCAGCAGCTTGAAGGGGCGGGAGACCCAGTACTTC.